This T cell receptor beta chain was sequenced during a study of blood T cells in healthy people across ages. The study, taken as a whole, reports: Older individuals had lower TCR beta diversity per million T cells (the decline was roughly linear).

A remark on this clonotype: Antigen specificity is unknown. This may be a read error, as it is one base from a much larger clone.

The use of a sample-barcoded 5' primer and a J-beta primer mix characterized a second PCR of roughly 6 to 11 cycles. The template-switch adaptor was a 5' adaptor with 12 random nucleotides. It tagged each cDNA molecule. Using its own MiXCR run on the 5' RACE reads, TCRdb lists one record per CDR3 protein. Found here are 1 million or so distinct CDR3 sequences, 35% to 50% of them singletons; the top ten hold about 20%. This receptor was obtained from an older woman in good health. Sequencing used blood.

This CDR3 reads CASRGASGAYKQYF. CDR3 in DNA: TGCGCCAGCAGGGGGGCTAGCGGGGCCTACAAGCAGTACTTC. The rearrangement uses TRBV5-1 and TRBJ2-7, with 9 nucleotides matching TRBD2. Per the germline V gene, CDR1 is SGHRS and CDR2 is YFSETQ. The CDR3 length is 14 residues.